Each of the 13 T cell receptor beta chains below was sequenced from the same sample in a study of graft-versus-host responses after intestinal transplantation. TCRdb keeps only in-frame clones here, not all; method: immunoSEQ multiplex PCR. The sample holds 55,000 to 80,000 clones, 90% seen once. No antigen has been identified for these receptors. The material was unstimulated CD8+ T cells sorted from spleen or lymph node cells, obtained before transplant. The origin of the receptors is a human donor who was the organ donor for an intestinal transplant.

The CDR3 nucleotides read TGTGCCAGCAGCACGCACGGACTAGCGGGAGACGAGCAGTACTTC. Protein: CASSTHGLAGDEQYF. This sequence joins TRBV7-8 and TRBJ2-7; TRBD2 matches 13 bases. Trimming removed 5 bases from V and 5 bases from J; junction bases left unmatched: 6. Germline CDR1 SGHVS, CDR2 FQNEAQ. This CDR3 has 15 residues.

This chain connects TRBV27 to TRBJ2-5; 12 bases are a match to TRBD2. Germline-derived CDR1 and CDR2 are MNHEY and SMNVEV (reference sequence). The CDR3 has 17 residues. V trimming: 7 bases; J trimming: 0 bases; junction bases outside the gene matches: 9. The CDR3 nucleotides are TGTGCCAGCACCCCCCTCGGGACTAGCGGGTACCAAGAGACCCAGTACTTC. This codes for CASTPLGTSGYQETQYF.

The chain employs TRBV28 and TRBJ1-1; possible D gene TRBD1, 6 bases. The germline V gene encodes CDR1 MDHEN and CDR2 SYDVKM. This CDR3 contains 16 residues. V was shortened by 2 bases and J by 3 bases, with 16 bases between the two germline ends. The DNA for the CDR3 is TGTGCCAGCAGTTTAGAAATTGGACAGTGGGACACTGAAGCTTTCTTT. Its translation: CASSLEIGQWDTEAFF.

The chain couples TRBV6-5 to TRBJ2-1, with 12 positions matching TRBD2. This CDR3 has 15 residues. CDR1 and CDR2 (germline): MNHEY, SVGAGI. V gave up 8 bases and J gave up 7 bases; unmatched junction bases: 9. CDR3 protein: CASSYLAGGMNEQFF. In DNA, the CDR3 is TGTGCCAGCTCTTATCTAGCGGGAGGGATGAATGAGCAGTTCTTC.

This sequence joins TRBV28 and TRBJ2-1; no clear D gene. The CDR3 loop spans 11 amino acids. Germline CDR1 is MDHEN and CDR2 is SYDVKM. V gave up 7 bases and J gave up 5 bases, with 6 bases separating them. CDR3 region: CASTRDNEQFF. In nucleotides, the CDR3 is TGTGCCAGCACACGGGACAATGAGCAGTTCTTC.

This chain links TRBV2 with TRBJ2-5, with unresolved D. There are 12 residues in the CDR3. The V and J ends lost 11 bases and 9 bases respectively, with 19 bases between them. Per the germline V gene, CDR1 is SNHLY and CDR2 is FYNNEI. DNA of the CDR3: TGTGCCTGCCACCCCCGGAGTCCCCCCCAGTACTTC. Its translation is CACHPRSPPQYF.

The gene calls are TRBV19 and TRBJ2-1; TRBD1 agrees at 7 bases. Germline CDR1 is LNHDA and CDR2 is SQIVND (reference sequence). The CDR3 has 13 residues. V lost 6 bases and J lost 4; bases outside the gene matches: 3. CDR3 amino acids: CASRQQGYNEQFF. CDR3 DNA sequence: TGTGCCAGTAGGCAACAGGGGTACAATGAGCAGTTCTTC.

The chain combines TRBV7-9 with TRBJ2-7, with 7 bases that match TRBD2. This CDR3 has 16 residues. V shed 2 bases, J shed 6 bases, and the junction held 13 bases outside the gene matches. Germline CDR1 reads SEHNR; CDR2 reads FQNEAQ (reference sequence). The CDR3 DNA is TGTGCCAGCAGCTTAACTTATGGACTAGGGCTTGGCGAGCAGTACTTC. As protein: CASSLTYGLGLGEQYF.

The chain combines TRBV7-9 with TRBJ1-1; D is undetermined. Germline lookup yields CDR1 SEHNR and CDR2 FQNEAQ (reference sequence). The CDR3 loop spans 15 amino acids. Trimming shortened V by 5 bases and J by 0 bases, and 13 bases separated the two germline ends. DNA for the CDR3: TGTGCCAGCAGCCCAGAGGTTCGACTGAACACTGAAGCTTTCTTT. Protein sequence: CASSPEVRLNTEAFF.

V usage is TRBV19 and J usage is TRBJ1-1; D is perhaps TRBD1 (6 bases). V was cut by 3 bases and J by 1 base, with 9 bases left in between. This CDR3 comprises 14 residues. Germline loops: CDR1 LNHDA, CDR2 SQIVND (reference sequence). DNA for the CDR3: TGTGCCAGTAGTATGGGGGCCTGGAACACTGAAGCTTTCTTT. Amino acids: CASSMGAWNTEAFF.

This clone has a single count. CDR3 bases: TGTGCCAGCAGCAAGGGACAGTGGGAAGGGACTGGCGCTGGAAACACCATATATTTT. It codes for CASSKGQWEGTGAGNTIYF. This rearrangement joins TRBV14 to TRBJ1-3; 7 nucleotides agree with TRBD1. V lost 5 bases, J lost 2 bases, and 18 bases stayed unmatched. Per the germline V gene, CDR1 is SGHDN and CDR2 is FVKESK. The CDR3 consists of 19 residues.

The chain employs TRBV28 and TRBJ2-7; 10 positions match TRBD1. The germline V gene encodes CDR1 MDHEN and CDR2 SYDVKM. The CDR3 spans 14 residues. Germline trimming cut 5 bases from V and 7 bases from J; bases unmatched to any gene: 8. CDR3 nucleotides: TGTGCCAGCAGTGCACAGACAGGGGGCAAGGAGCAGTACTTC. This gives the protein CASSAQTGGKEQYF.

This chain joins TRBV6-6 and TRBJ1-2; 9 bases agree with TRBD1. Trimming at V came to 6 bases and at J to 14 bases, leaving 13 bases not matched to a gene. Germline CDR1 is MNHNY and CDR2 is SVGAGI (reference sequence). The CDR3 loop spans 13 amino acids. CDR3 protein: CASSLNRDRVFTF. CDR3 DNA: TGTGCCAGCAGCCTGAATCGGGACAGGGTTTTTACCTTC.